The T cell receptor (beta chain) under discussion was sequenced for a study of blood T cell repertoires in COVID-19. Study-wide background: PBMCs, B-cell-depleted T cells, or T cells were the source of the cDNA or gDNA that made up the material.

Participants were placed into cohorts based on the clinical history they reported. Trimming took off 2 bases at V and 6 bases at J, with 8 bases between the two ends. The germline V gene encodes CDR1 LGHDT and CDR2 YNNKEL (reference sequence). This CDR3 region has 13 residues. Original methodology: Amplified reference gene primers provided the basis for estimating nucleated cell counts. Method: immunoSEQ multiplex PCR; TCRdb's copy keeps in-frame clones and lacks some. Clone size and V and J calls were adopted from that table, with D and trimming inferred from the DNA. This table holds about 250,000 clones, around 89% found once.

The V and J genes are TRBV3-1 (or the pseudogene TRBV3-2) and TRBJ1-5, with D hard to call. This clonotype was sampled from a woman aged 50 to 60 who had recovered from COVID-19. The specimen sequenced was PBMCs or T cells enriched from blood (not recorded which). DNA for the CDR3: TGTGCCAGCAGCCAATTTCTGGCTCAGCCCCAGCATTTT. Protein product: CASSQFLAQPQHF.